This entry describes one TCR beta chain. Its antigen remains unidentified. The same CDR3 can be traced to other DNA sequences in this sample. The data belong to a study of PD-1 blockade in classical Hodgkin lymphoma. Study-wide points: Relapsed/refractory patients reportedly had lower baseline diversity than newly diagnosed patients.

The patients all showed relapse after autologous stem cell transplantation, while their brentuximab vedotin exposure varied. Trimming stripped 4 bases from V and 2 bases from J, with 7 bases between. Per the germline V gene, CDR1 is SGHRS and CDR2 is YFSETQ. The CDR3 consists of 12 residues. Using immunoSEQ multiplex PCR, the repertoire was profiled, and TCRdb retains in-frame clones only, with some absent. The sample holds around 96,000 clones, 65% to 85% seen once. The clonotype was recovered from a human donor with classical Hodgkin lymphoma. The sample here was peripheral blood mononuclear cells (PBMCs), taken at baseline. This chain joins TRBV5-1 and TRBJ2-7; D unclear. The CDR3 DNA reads TGCGCCAGCAGCCTAACAGCCTACGAGCAGTACTTC. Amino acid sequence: CASSLTAYEQYF.